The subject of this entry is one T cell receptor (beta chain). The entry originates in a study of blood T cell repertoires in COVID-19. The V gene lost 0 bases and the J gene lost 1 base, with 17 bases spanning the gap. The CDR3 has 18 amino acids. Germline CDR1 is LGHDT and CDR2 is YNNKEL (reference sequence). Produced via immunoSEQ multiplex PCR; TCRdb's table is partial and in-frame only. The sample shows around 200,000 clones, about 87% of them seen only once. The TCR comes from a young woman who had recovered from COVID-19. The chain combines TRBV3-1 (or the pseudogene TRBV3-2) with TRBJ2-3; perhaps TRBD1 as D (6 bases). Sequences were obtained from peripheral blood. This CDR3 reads CASSQDRGSLYGTDTQYF. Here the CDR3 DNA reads TGTGCCAGCAGCCAAGACAGGGGCTCACTCTATGGCACAGATACGCAGTATTTT.